The present TCR beta chain was sequenced within a study of T cells after yellow fever vaccination. Study information: Those fractions that held only low numbers of cells were prepared using the SMART-Seq v4 Ultra Low Input RNA kit. Study observations and caveats: Although most clonotypes did not, a small share appeared in both CD4 and CD8 compartments. Reappearing after the booster were most of the clones from primary vaccination (roughly 95% CD4, 88% CD8).

5'RACE template switching generated TCR cDNA, adding a universal primer site and UMIs. TCRdb passed the 5' RACE reads through MiXCR, listing each CDR3 protein once. This table has more than 300,000 distinct CDR3 sequences, over 3.5% appearing once. V gave up 0 bases and J gave up 5 bases, with 13 bases separating them. This CDR3 region has 16 residues. Germline V gene lookup returns CDR1 LGHNA and CDR2 YSLEER. This clonotype has at least ten counts. Its specificity is unknown. The material was PBMCs, obtained 15 days after the yellow fever booster vaccination. The chain joins TRBV4-3 to TRBJ1-4; maybe TRBD1 (6 bases). The TCR sequence derives from a young man who received the YFV17D yellow fever vaccine. This CDR3 reads CASSQDRQVGNEKLFF. In nucleotides, the CDR3 is TGCGCCAGCAGCCAAGATCGACAGGTCGGGAATGAAAAACTGTTTTTT.